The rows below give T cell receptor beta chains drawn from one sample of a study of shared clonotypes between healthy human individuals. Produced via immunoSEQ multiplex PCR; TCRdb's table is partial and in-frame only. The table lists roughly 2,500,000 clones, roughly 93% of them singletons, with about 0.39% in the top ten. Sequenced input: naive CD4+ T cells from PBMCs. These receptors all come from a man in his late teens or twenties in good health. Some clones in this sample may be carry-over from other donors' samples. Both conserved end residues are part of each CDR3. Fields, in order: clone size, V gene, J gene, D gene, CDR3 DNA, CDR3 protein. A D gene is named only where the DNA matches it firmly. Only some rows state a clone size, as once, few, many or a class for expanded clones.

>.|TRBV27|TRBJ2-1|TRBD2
TGTGCCAGCAGTCATATAGCGGGAGGTAGGGACAATGAGCAGTTCTTC
CASSHIAGGRDNEQFF
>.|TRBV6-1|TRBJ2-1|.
TGTGCCAGCACGGCCGTTTACAATGAGCAGTTCTTC
CASTAVYNEQFF
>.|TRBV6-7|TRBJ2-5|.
TGTGCCAGCAGTTACCAAAGACAAGAGACCCAGTACTTC
CASSYQRQETQYF
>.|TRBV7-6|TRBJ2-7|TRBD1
TGTGCCAGCAGCTTAGCGGGACAGGGGGCACACGAGCAGTACTTC
CASSLAGQGAHEQYF
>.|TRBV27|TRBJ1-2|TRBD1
TGTGCCAGCAGTTGGGTCCGGGGACAGGGAGTAACAGGCTACACCTTC
CASSWVRGQGVTGYTF
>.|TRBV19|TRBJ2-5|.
TGTGCCAGTAGTATCCGGGGTACGGAGACCCAGTACTTC
CASSIRGTETQYF
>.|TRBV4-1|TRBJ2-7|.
TGCGCCAGCAGCGTGGGGCGGGGGCGGTACGAGCAGTACTTC
CASSVGRGRYEQYF
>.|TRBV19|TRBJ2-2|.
TGTGCCAGTAGCCCCGTACGACTCGCTGGGGAGCTGTTTTTT
CASSPVRLAGELFF
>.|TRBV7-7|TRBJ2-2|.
TGTGCCAGCAGCTTATCCGACAGCAACACCGGGGAGCTGTTTTTT
CASSLSDSNTGELFF
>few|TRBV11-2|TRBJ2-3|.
TGTGCCAGCAGCTTAGTGGCGGATACGCAGTATTTT
CASSLVADTQYF
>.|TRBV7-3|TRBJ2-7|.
TGTGCCAGCAGCTTAGCGTCCTCCTCCTACGAGCAGTACTTC
CASSLASSSYEQYF
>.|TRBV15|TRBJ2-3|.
TGTGCCACCAGCAGAGCGAGCACAGATACGCAGTATTTT
CATSRASTDTQYF
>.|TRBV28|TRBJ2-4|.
TGTGCCAGCGCTCAGGGCGGAGCGGAGGGAAACATTCAGTACTTC
CASAQGGAEGNIQYF
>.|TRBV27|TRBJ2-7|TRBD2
TGTGCCAGCAGGCTCAAAACTAGCGGCCCCTACGAGCAGTACTTC
CASRLKTSGPYEQYF
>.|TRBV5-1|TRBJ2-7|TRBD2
TGCGCCAGCAGCTTGGGGACTAGCGCCTACGAGCAGTACTTC
CASSLGTSAYEQYF
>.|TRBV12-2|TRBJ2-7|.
TGTGCAAGTCGCCCTCCCAGCGGGATGTTCCACGAGCAGTACTTC
CASRPPSGMFHEQYF
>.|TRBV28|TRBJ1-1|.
TGTGCCAGCACCCGAGTCGAATTAAGGGGCCCGGTGTACACTGAAGCTTTCTTT
CASTRVELRGPVYTEAFF
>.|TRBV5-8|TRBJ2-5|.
TGTGCCAGCAGCTTGGGGCCGCAGGGCGGTCGAGAGACCCAGTACTTC
CASSLGPQGGRETQYF
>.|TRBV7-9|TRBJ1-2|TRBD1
TGTGCCAGCAGGTCGGGACAGGGTCGATATGGCTACACCTTC
CASRSGQGRYGYTF
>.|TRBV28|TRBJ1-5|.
TGTGCCAGCAGGAGCGCTTATAGCAATCAGCCCCAGCATTTT
CASRSAYSNQPQHF
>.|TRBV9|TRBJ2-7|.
TGTGCCAGCAGCGAGGGGGACACCATCTACGAGCAGTACTTC
CASSEGDTIYEQYF
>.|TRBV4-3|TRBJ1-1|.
TGCGCCAGCAGCCAAGATTCTGTTAAGAACACTGAAGCTTTCTTT
CASSQDSVKNTEAFF
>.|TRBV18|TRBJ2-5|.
TGTGCCAGCTCCCAGGGTCCAGGCCTAGGGGAGGAGACCCAGTACTTC
CASSQGPGLGEETQYF
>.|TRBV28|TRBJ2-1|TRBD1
TGTGCCAGCAGTTTATGGGCAGGGGGTAGGTACAATGAGCAGTTCTTC
CASSLWAGGRYNEQFF
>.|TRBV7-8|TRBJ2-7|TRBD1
TGTGCCAGCAGCACAACGGAGGGGACAGGGGTCCCCTACTACGAGCAGTACTTC
CASSTTEGTGVPYYEQYF
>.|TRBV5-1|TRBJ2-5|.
TGCGCCAGCAGCTTGGCCAGTGGCGTCCAAGAGACCCAGTACTTC
CASSLASGVQETQYF
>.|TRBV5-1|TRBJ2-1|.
TGCGCCAGCAGCTTGGGAGGGGGAGTGACCTACAATGAGCAGTTCTTC
CASSLGGGVTYNEQFF
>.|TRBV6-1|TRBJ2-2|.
TGTGCCAGCAAACGACAGTACACCGGGGAGCTGTTTTTT
CASKRQYTGELFF
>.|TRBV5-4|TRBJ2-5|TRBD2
TGTGCCAGCAGCTCTACGCTAGCGGGGATCCAAGAGACCCAGTACTTC
CASSSTLAGIQETQYF
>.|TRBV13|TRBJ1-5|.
TGTGCCAGCAGCTTAGGTCCCAACCCCCAGCCCCAGCATTTT
CASSLGPNPQPQHF
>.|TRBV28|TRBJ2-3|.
TGTGCCAGCAGGCCTCTTCTTGTGGGAGAGGGAGATACGCAGTATTTT
CASRPLLVGEGDTQYF
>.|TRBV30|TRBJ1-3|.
TGTGCCTGGAGTGTACCGGGTGCCGGAAACACCATATATTTT
CAWSVPGAGNTIYF
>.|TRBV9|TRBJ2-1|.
TGTGCCAGCAGCACCCGGGGGTACAATGAGCAGTTCTTC
CASSTRGYNEQFF
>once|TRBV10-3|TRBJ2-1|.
TGTGCCATCGGACAGGGGCGAACTAGCGGGAAATGGGATGAGCAGTTCTTC
CAIGQGRTSGKWDEQFF
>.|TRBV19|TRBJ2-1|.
TGTGCCAGTAGTATAATGAGCGGGCCCTACAATGAGCAGTTCTTC
CASSIMSGPYNEQFF
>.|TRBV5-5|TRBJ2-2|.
TGTGCCAGCAGCACGGGGGAATTGGTCACCGGGGAGCTGTTTTTT
CASSTGELVTGELFF
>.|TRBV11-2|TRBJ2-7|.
TGTGCCAGCAGCTTAGATAGTGGCGGCGAGCAGTACTTC
CASSLDSGGEQYF
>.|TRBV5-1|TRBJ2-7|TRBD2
TGCGCCAGCAGATACGACGGCGGGAGCTCCTACGAGCAGTACTTC
CASRYDGGSSYEQYF
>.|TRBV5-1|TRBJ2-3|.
TGCGCCAGCAGCTTGAGCCCCACCACAGATACGCAGTATTTT
CASSLSPTTDTQYF
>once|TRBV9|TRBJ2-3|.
TGTGCCAGCAGCAAACACACAGATACGCAGTATTTT
CASSKHTDTQYF
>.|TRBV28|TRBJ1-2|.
TGTGCCAGCAGTTCAATTGACAGAGATGGCTACACCTTC
CASSSIDRDGYTF